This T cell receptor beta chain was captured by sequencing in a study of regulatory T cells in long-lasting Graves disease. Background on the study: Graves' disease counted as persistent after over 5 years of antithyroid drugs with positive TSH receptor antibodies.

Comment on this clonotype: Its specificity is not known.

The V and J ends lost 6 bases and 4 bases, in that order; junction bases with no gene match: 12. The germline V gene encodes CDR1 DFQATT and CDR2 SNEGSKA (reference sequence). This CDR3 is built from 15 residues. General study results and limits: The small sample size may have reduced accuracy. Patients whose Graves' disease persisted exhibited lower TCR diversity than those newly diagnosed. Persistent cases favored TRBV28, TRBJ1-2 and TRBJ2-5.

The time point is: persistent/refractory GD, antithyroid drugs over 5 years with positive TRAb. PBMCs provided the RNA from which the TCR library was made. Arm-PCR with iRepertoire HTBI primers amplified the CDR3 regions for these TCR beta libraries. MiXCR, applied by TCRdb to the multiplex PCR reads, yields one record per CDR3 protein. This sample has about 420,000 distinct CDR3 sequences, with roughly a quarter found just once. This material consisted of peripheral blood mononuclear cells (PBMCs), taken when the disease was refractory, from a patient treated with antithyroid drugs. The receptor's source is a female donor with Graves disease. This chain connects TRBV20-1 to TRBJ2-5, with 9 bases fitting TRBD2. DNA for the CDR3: TGCAGTGCCGTTACTGGCGGGAGGGCTCGAGAGACCCAGTACTTC. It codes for CSAVTGGRARETQYF.